This is a list of T cell receptor beta chains from one sample in a study of shared clonotypes between healthy human individuals. Sequenced by immunoSEQ multiplex PCR; TCRdb stores in-frame clones only, minus some. The sample carries under 600,000 clones, roughly 98% recorded once. Specimen: naive CD8+ T cells sorted from blood. The source of these receptors is a man aged 25 to 40 in good health. Each CDR3 is given with its conserved first and last residue. D genes are given only for firm matches. Clone size, where shown, is once, few, many, or a class for clones that have expanded.

size | J | D | V | CDR3 | DNA
NA | TRBJ2-1 | TRBD2 | TRBV29-1 | CSVEHTGGPRDEQFF | TGCAGCGTTGAACATACGGGAGGGCCTCGGGATGAGCAGTTCTTC
once | TRBJ2-1 | TRBD2 | TRBV4-1 | CASSLGAGAYNEQFF | TGCGCCAGCAGCCTAGGGGCGGGGGCCTACAATGAGCAGTTCTTC
NA | TRBJ2-1 | TRBD2 | TRBV10-2 | CASSEESRTSGSDEQFF | TGCGCCAGCAGTGAGGAAAGCAGGACTAGCGGGAGTGATGAGCAGTTCTTC
NA | TRBJ2-3 | TRBD1 | TRBV19 | CASSIDRGTGTDTQYF | TGTGCCAGTAGTATTGACAGGGGAACAGGCACAGATACGCAGTATTTT
NA | TRBJ2-2 | NA | TRBV7-9 | CASSQPGGRTGIAGELFF | TGTGCCAGCAGCCAACCGGGGGGGCGGACAGGGATCGCCGGGGAGCTGTTTTTT
NA | TRBJ1-4 | NA | TRBV9 | CASSGGNEKLFF | TGTGCCAGCAGCGGCGGTAATGAAAAACTGTTTTTT
NA | TRBJ2-7 | NA | TRBV11-3 | CASSLKYEQYF | TGTGCCAGCAGCTTGAAGTACGAGCAGTACTTC
NA | TRBJ2-6 | NA | TRBV27 | CASSLLSHSGANVLTF | TGTGCCAGCAGTTTACTTAGTCACTCTGGGGCCAACGTCCTGACTTTC
NA | TRBJ2-7 | NA | TRBV9 | CASSVGGGTYEQYF | TGTGCCAGCAGCGTAGGAGGAGGGACGTACGAGCAGTACTTC
NA | TRBJ2-7 | NA | TRBV5-5 | CASSFLRQGSYEQYF | TGTGCCAGCAGCTTCCTACGGCAGGGTTCCTACGAGCAGTACTTC
NA | TRBJ2-7 | TRBD2 | TRBV4-3 | CASSQAWLAGGDNEQYF | TGCGCCAGCAGCCAAGCCTGGCTAGCGGGAGGAGATAACGAGCAGTACTTC
NA | TRBJ1-1 | NA | TRBV23-1 | CASSQSLYPPEAFF | TGCGCCAGCAGTCAATCATTATACCCACCTGAAGCTTTCTTT
NA | TRBJ2-1 | TRBD2 | TRBV5-4 | CASSQGTSRTNEQFF | TGTGCCAGCAGCCAGGGGACTAGCAGAACCAATGAGCAGTTCTTC
NA | TRBJ2-7 | TRBD2 | TRBV9 | CASSVLAGGPYEQYF | TGTGCCAGCAGCGTGCTAGCGGGGGGTCCCTACGAGCAGTACTTC
NA | TRBJ1-5 | NA | TRBV28 | CASSLPGRQPQHF | TGTGCCAGCAGTTTACCTGGGAGACAGCCCCAGCATTTT
once | TRBJ2-1 | TRBD1 | TRBV10-3 | CAISESSLSRQGDEQFF | TGTGCCATCAGTGAGTCTTCTTTATCCCGACAGGGGGATGAGCAGTTCTTC
NA | TRBJ2-5 | TRBD2 | TRBV4-3 | CASSQDGAGAETQYF | TGCGCCAGCAGCCAAGACGGGGCGGGAGCTGAGACCCAGTACTTC
NA | TRBJ2-1 | NA | TRBV11-2 | CASSLARAEQFF | TGTGCCAGCAGCTTAGCCCGGGCTGAGCAGTTCTTC
NA | TRBJ2-1 | NA | TRBV29-1 | CSVGDRADEQFF | TGCAGCGTTGGCGACCGCGCGGATGAGCAGTTCTTC
NA | TRBJ2-7 | TRBD2 | TRBV5-8 | CASSSPSWGGQTAHEQYF | TGTGCCAGCAGCTCCCCTAGCTGGGGAGGGCAGACAGCCCACGAGCAGTACTTC
once | TRBJ1-2 | NA | TRBV5-5 | CASSLTGVVDYGYTF | TGTGCCAGCAGCTTGACGGGAGTAGTAGACTATGGCTACACCTTC
NA | TRBJ1-2 | NA | TRBV25-1 | CASTKGGGYTF | TGTGCCAGCACGAAGGGAGGAGGCTACACCTTC